A selection of T cell receptor beta chains follows, all from one sample in a study of regulatory T cells in long-lasting Graves disease. TCRdb redid the calling of the multiplex PCR reads with MiXCR, one entry per CDR3 protein. In the table there are about 460,000 distinct CDR3 sequences, roughly 22% of which are singletons. The sequencing here drew on peripheral blood mononuclear cells (PBMCs), taken when the disease was refractory, from a patient treated with antithyroid drugs. All receptors derive from a female donor with Graves disease. Both conserved end residues are part of each CDR3. A D gene is named only where the DNA matches it firmly. Rows give clone size only sometimes, using once, few, many, or a class for an expanded clone.

>TRBV28|TRBJ2-7|few|-
CASSSAGVEQYF
TGTGCCAGCAGTTCGGCAGGGGTCGAGCAGTACTTC
>TRBV29-1|TRBJ1-2|-|-
CSVEGGDSSNYGYTF
TGCAGCGTTGAAGGAGGGGACTCATCTAACTATGGCTACACCTTC
>TRBV12-3/TRBV12-4|TRBJ2-3|-|TRBD2
CASSLSGGGYTDTQYF
TGTGCCAGCAGTCTCTCGGGGGGGGGGTACACAGATACGCAGTATTTT
>TRBV9|TRBJ2-5|-|TRBD2
CASSPGGGGETQYF
TGTGCCAGCAGCCCGGGGGGGGGCGGAGAGACCCAGTACTTC
>TRBV20-1|TRBJ1-1|-|-
CSASSAGSMNTEAFF
TGCAGTGCTAGTAGCGCAGGGTCCATGAACACTGAAGCTTTCTTT
>TRBV7-2|TRBJ2-2|-|TRBD2
CASSFQGGPGELFF
TGTGCCAGCAGCTTCCAGGGAGGGCCCGGGGAGCTGTTTTTT
>TRBV5-1|TRBJ1-2|many|-
CASSLEGSLLGYTF
TGCGCCAGCAGCTTGGAAGGGAGCTTACTCGGCTACACCTTC
>TRBV7-2|TRBJ1-3|-|-
CASSAHPGTTGNTIYF
TGTGCCAGCAGTGCTCATCCCGGGACGACTGGAAACACCATATATTTT
>TRBV20-1|TRBJ2-7|many|TRBD2
CSAAGEAVGEQYF
TGCAGTGCTGCGGGGGAGGCTGTGGGGGAGCAGTACTTC
>TRBV28|TRBJ2-2|many|TRBD2
CASSLGLAGVGELFF
TGTGCCAGCAGTTTAGGACTAGCGGGGGTCGGGGAGCTGTTTTTT
>TRBV28|TRBJ2-5|many|-
CASREDVSETQYF
TGTGCCAGCAGGGAGGACGTCTCCGAGACCCAGTACTTC
>TRBV28|TRBJ1-6|many|-
CASSSPGSPLHF
TGTGCCAGCAGTTCCCCGGGTTCACCCCTCCACTTT
>TRBV3-1|TRBJ1-5|many|-
CASSQQPYSNQPQHF
TGTGCCAGCAGCCAACAGCCGTATAGCAATCAGCCCCAGCATTTT
>TRBV20-1|TRBJ1-4|many|TRBD1
CSAARPGTANEKLFF
TGCAGTGCCGCTCGGCCCGGGACAGCTAATGAAAAACTGTTTTTT
>TRBV7-2|TRBJ2-2|-|-
CASSVYTGGLFF
TGTGCCAGCAGCGTCTACACCGGGGGGCTGTTTTTT
>TRBV24-1|TRBJ1-1|few|-
CATSDLGLRGGGLSTEAFF
TGTGCCACCAGTGACTTGGGTCTGAGGGGCGGAGGGCTGAGCACTGAAGCTTTCTTT
>TRBV20-1|TRBJ1-1|many|-
CSAAKNTEAFF
TGCAGTGCTGCAAAGAACACTGAAGCTTTCTTT
>TRBV12-3/TRBV12-4|TRBJ1-5|many|-
CASSSRQASNQPQHF
TGTGCCAGCAGCTCAAGACAGGCGAGCAATCAGCCCCAGCATTTT